These 7 T cell receptor beta chains were all obtained from the same sample, sequenced in a study of CD8+CD57+ T cells in acquired aplastic anemia. According to the study, genomic DNA was the template for TCR beta VDJ and CDR3 profiling. MiXCR was run by TCRdb on the reads, yielding one entry per CDR3 protein. The data contain 250,000 to 300,000 distinct CDR3 sequences, about 56% of them singletons. Input material: sorted CD4+, CD8+, or CD8+CD57+ T cells (not recorded which) from PBMCs. Receptors were obtained from a human donor with severe aplastic anemia or a healthy control (not recorded which).

The CDR3 region is CASSFPAGTDTQYF. CDR3 nucleotide sequence: TGCGCCAGCAGCTTTCCAGCGGGCACAGATACGCAGTATTTT. The rearrangement links TRBV5-1 to TRBJ2-3; TRBD2 might be the D (5 bases). The CDR3 runs 14 residues. V was shortened by 2 bases and J by 1 base, with 8 bases between the two germline ends. Germline V gene data show CDR1 as SGHRS and CDR2 as YFSETQ.

The sample holds many counts of this clonotype. The chain uses TRBV13 and TRBJ1-1; no reliable D call. V lost 3 bases, J lost 3 bases, and 2 bases lay in between. CDR3 length equals 11 residues. Per the germline V gene, CDR1 is PRHDT and CDR2 is FYEKMQ (reference sequence). CDR3 region: CASSLHTEAFF. The DNA for the CDR3 is TGTGCCAGCAGCTTGCACACTGAAGCTTTCTTT.

This clonotype was seen ten or more times. The chain couples TRBV15 to TRBJ2-7; D may be TRBD1 or TRBD2 (6 bases each). This CDR3 is 16 amino acids long. V was trimmed by 0 bases and J by 0 bases, leaving 12 bases between them. CDR1 LNHNV and CDR2 YYDKDF come from the germline V gene (reference sequence). CDR3 loop: CATSRDPRGPSYEQYF. DNA of the CDR3: TGTGCCACCAGCAGAGATCCCCGGGGGCCCTCCTACGAGCAGTACTTC. Based on the CDR3 plus reference TRBV15 and TRBJ2-7, the full variable domain is DAMVIQNPRYQVTQFGKPVTLSCSQTLNHNVMYWYQQKSSQAPKLLFHYYDKDFNNEADTPDNFQSRRPNTSFCFLDIRSPGLGDTAMYLCATSRDPRGPSYEQYFGPGTRLTVT.

This clonotype was observed at least ten times. This chain connects TRBV5-1 to TRBJ2-1; 7 bases fit TRBD1. The CDR3 consists of 14 residues. From germline, CDR1 is SGHRS and CDR2 YFSETQ. J gave up 2 bases and V 2 bases, and 1 base lay outside the gene matches. The CDR3 protein is CASSLGGAYNEQFF. Written as DNA, the CDR3 is TGCGCCAGCAGCTTAGGGGGCGCCTACAATGAGCAGTTCTTC.

The chain recombines TRBV24-1 with TRBJ2-2; 8 bases are shared with TRBD1. Germline V gene sequence: CDR1 KGHDR, CDR2 SFDVKD. CDR3 length equals 16 residues. V lost 6 bases, J lost 5 bases, and 10 bases stayed unmatched. The CDR3 nucleotides are TGTGCCACCAGTCCGCCAGGGGGCGTAAGGACCGGGGAGCTGTTTTTT. This codes for CATSPPGGVRTGELFF.

There are many counts of this clonotype. A much larger clone differs by one base, so this may be a read error. The chain is built from TRBV7-2 and TRBJ2-7; D is possibly TRBD2 (5 bases). The CDR3 is 13 amino acids. The germline V gene has CDR1 SGHTA and CDR2 FQGNSA. The chain's CDR3 is CASSLAPTKERYF. The CDR3 nucleotides are TGTGCCAGCAGCTTAGCTCCGACTAAGGAGCGGTACTTC.

The rearrangement joins TRBV19 to TRBJ1-1; D may be TRBD1 (6 bases). Germline V gene lookup returns CDR1 LNHDA and CDR2 SQIVND (reference sequence). Trimming pared 5 bases from V and 0 bases from J, leaving 16 bases between. There are 16 residues in the CDR3. CDR3 bases: TGTGCCAGTAGTGGGTACAGGGTCGGAATGAACACTGAAGCTTTCTTT. Protein: CASSGYRVGMNTEAFF.